This T cell receptor (beta chain) was retrieved from a study of blood T cell repertoires in COVID-19. As for the study in general: Donors in the United States, Italy and Spain gave samples during acute or convalescent COVID-19. PBMCs, B-cell-depleted T cells, or T cells were the source of the cDNA or gDNA that made up the material.

In the authors' workflow: The authors estimated nucleated cell counts from reference gene primer amplification. The data were produced by immunoSEQ multiplex PCR, yet TCRdb's version contains in-frame clones alone and is incomplete. Clonal size and the V and J genes are those of that table, whereas D and trimming came from the DNA. The sample includes under 85,000 clones, 70% to 90% of them seen just once. Per germline, CDR1 SGHTS and CDR2 YDEGEE. The CDR3 loop spans 17 amino acids. Deletions cut 0 bases from V and 0 bases from J, with 14 bases between. The TCR originated in a man between 65 and 85 years old with acute or convalescent COVID-19. This sequence joins TRBV5-8 and TRBJ2-3; maybe TRBD1 (6 bases). The sequencing sample was made of peripheral blood. In DNA, the CDR3 is TGTGCCAGCAGCTTGGGTCGTGGGGGCCCTAGCACAGATACGCAGTATTTT. Its protein product is CASSLGRGGPSTDTQYF.